This TCR beta chain is drawn from a study of blood T cell repertoires in COVID-19. Study context: Spain, Italy and the United States supplied samples that represented acute and convalescent COVID-19. Sample material is recorded as cDNA or gDNA derived from T cells, B-cell-depleted T cells, or PBMCs.

Sequenced by immunoSEQ multiplex PCR; TCRdb stores in-frame clones only, minus some. The table has a few hundred thousand clones, over 75% seen once. Germline V gives CDR1 MGHRA, CDR2 YSYEKL. The V gene end was trimmed by 1 base and the J gene end by 3 bases; junction bases not matched to a gene: 6. The length of the CDR3 is 16 residues. The participants were between about 18 and 90 years old and came from some 23 US areas. Recovered participants had two consecutive negative NP/OP PCR tests, healthcare professional clearance, or symptom resolution. What was sequenced was PBMCs or T cells enriched from blood (not recorded which). The sequence derives from a young man who had recovered from COVID-19. V usage is TRBV4-1 and J usage is TRBJ1-5; 7 positions match TRBD1. The CDR3 spells CASSQVQTGINQPQHF. The DNA for the CDR3 is TGCGCCAGCAGCCAAGTACAGACAGGGATCAATCAGCCCCAGCATTTT.